This is a list of T cell receptor beta chains from one sample in a study of cytomegalovirus exposure and HLA in healthy donors. Sequencing was performed with immunoSEQ multiplex PCR; in TCRdb, only in-frame clones are kept and a portion is missing. The table shows under 300,000 clones, with 86% occurring only once. Sequenced input: PBMCs. These receptors came from a woman aged 18-29 years in good health and CMV-seronegative. The CDR3 runs from the conserved cysteine through the conserved F or W. Each record gives: CDR3 protein, CDR3 DNA, D gene, J gene, V gene. D genes are given only for firm matches.

cdr3_aa: CASSQNLAGASYNEQFF
cdr3_nt: TGCGCCAGCAGCCAAAATTTAGCGGGAGCCTCCTACAATGAGCAGTTCTTC
d_call: TRBD2
j_call: TRBJ2-1
v_call: TRBV4-1

cdr3_aa: CASSNVRGVPYEQYF
cdr3_nt: TGTGCCAGCAGCAACGTCAGGGGGGTACCCTACGAGCAGTACTTC
d_call: -
j_call: TRBJ2-7
v_call: TRBV28

cdr3_aa: CASSRGGTYEQYF
cdr3_nt: TGCGCCAGCTCTAGGGGAGGGACCTACGAGCAGTACTTC
d_call: TRBD2
j_call: TRBJ2-7
v_call: TRBV5-1

cdr3_aa: CASSTRGYNEQFF
cdr3_nt: TGTGCCAGCAGCACCCGCGGCTACAATGAGCAGTTCTTC
d_call: -
j_call: TRBJ2-1
v_call: TRBV11-2

cdr3_aa: CASSSSGSLTGGELFF
cdr3_nt: TGTGCCAGCAGTTCGAGCGGGAGCCTGACGGGCGGGGAGCTGTTTTTT
d_call: TRBD2
j_call: TRBJ2-2
v_call: TRBV2

cdr3_aa: CASSFAGETANYGYTF
cdr3_nt: TGTGCCAGCAGTTTTGCAGGGGAGACGGCTAACTATGGCTACACCTTC
d_call: -
j_call: TRBJ1-2
v_call: TRBV28

cdr3_aa: CASTDRPNYGYTF
cdr3_nt: TGTGCCAGCACCGACAGGCCTAACTATGGCTACACCTTC
d_call: -
j_call: TRBJ1-2
v_call: TRBV2

cdr3_aa: CASSEGTTANYGYTF
cdr3_nt: TGTGCCAGCAGCGAGGGGACAACCGCTAACTATGGCTACACCTTC
d_call: -
j_call: TRBJ1-2
v_call: TRBV9

cdr3_aa: CASSYRRTGGTSPLHF
cdr3_nt: TGTGCCAGCAGTTACCGGCGGACAGGGGGCACTTCACCCCTCCACTTT
d_call: TRBD1
j_call: TRBJ1-6
v_call: TRBV6-5

cdr3_aa: CASSPLVGTYEQYF
cdr3_nt: TGTGCCAGCAGTCCACTAGTAGGAACCTACGAGCAGTACTTC
d_call: -
j_call: TRBJ2-7
v_call: TRBV6-6

cdr3_aa: CASSLGTGDFYEQYF
cdr3_nt: TGTGCCAGCTCCCTAGGGACAGGAGACTTCTACGAGCAGTACTTC
d_call: TRBD1
j_call: TRBJ2-7
v_call: TRBV18

cdr3_aa: CSAKDRGLEGYTF
cdr3_nt: TGCAGCGCCAAAGACAGGGGGCTGGAAGGCTACACCTTC
d_call: TRBD1
j_call: TRBJ1-2
v_call: TRBV29-1

cdr3_aa: CASSGASTDTQYF
cdr3_nt: TGTGCCAGCAGCGGAGCTAGCACAGATACGCAGTATTTT
d_call: -
j_call: TRBJ2-3
v_call: TRBV7-3

cdr3_aa: CASSTGPYEQYF
cdr3_nt: TGTGCCAGCAGTACAGGGCCCTACGAGCAGTACTTC
d_call: -
j_call: TRBJ2-7
v_call: TRBV2

cdr3_aa: CASAGDSPEQYF
cdr3_nt: TGTGCCAGTGCAGGGGATAGTCCCGAGCAGTACTTC
d_call: -
j_call: TRBJ2-7
v_call: TRBV30